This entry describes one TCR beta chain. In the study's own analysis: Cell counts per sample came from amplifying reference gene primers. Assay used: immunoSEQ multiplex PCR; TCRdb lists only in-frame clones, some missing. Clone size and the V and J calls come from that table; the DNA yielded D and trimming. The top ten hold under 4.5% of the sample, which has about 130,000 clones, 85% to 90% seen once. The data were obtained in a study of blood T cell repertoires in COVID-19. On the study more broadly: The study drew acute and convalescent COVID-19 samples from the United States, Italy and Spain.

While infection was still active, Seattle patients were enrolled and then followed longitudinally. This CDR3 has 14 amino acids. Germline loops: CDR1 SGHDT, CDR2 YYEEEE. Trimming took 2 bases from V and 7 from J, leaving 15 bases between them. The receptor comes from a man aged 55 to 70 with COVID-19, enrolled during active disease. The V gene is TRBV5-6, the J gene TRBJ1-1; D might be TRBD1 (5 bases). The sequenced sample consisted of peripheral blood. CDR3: CASSFLSGGNEAFF. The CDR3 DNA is TGTGCCAGCAGCTTCCTGAGCGGGGGGAATGAAGCTTTCTTT.